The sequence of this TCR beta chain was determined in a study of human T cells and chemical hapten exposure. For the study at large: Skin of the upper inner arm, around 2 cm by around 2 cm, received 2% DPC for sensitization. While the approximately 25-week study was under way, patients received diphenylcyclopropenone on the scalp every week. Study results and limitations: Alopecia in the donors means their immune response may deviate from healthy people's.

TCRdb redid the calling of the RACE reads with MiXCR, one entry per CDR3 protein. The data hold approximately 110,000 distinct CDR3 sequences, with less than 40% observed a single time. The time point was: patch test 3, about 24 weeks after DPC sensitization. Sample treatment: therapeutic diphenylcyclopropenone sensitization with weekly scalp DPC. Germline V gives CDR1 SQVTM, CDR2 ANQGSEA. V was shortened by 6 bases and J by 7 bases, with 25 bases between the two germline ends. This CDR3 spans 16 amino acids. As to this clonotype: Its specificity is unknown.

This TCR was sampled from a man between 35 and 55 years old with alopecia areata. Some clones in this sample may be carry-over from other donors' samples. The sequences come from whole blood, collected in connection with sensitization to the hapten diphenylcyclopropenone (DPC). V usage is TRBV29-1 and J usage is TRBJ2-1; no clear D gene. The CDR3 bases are TGCAGCGTGCCAAAGCCGCCGGTTTCGGAAGTTAATGAGCAGTTCTTC. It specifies CSVPKPPVSEVNEQFF.